This TCR beta chain was observed in a study of blood T cell repertoires in COVID-19. Trimming pared 3 bases from V and 5 bases from J, leaving 18 bases between. The CDR3 totals 16 residues. The V gene's germline CDR1 is KGHDR and CDR2 SFDVKD. Original processing notes: Researchers report that nucleated cell counts were estimated from reference gene primer amplification. Some clones are missing from TCRdb's copy, which holds only in-frame ones; the method was immunoSEQ multiplex PCR. V and J calls and clone size are those listed in that table; D and trimming were worked out from the DNA. The sample holds under 45,000 clones, around 86% seen once.

The J gene is TRBJ2-5, the V gene TRBV24-1; weak D call: TRBD1 (7 bases). Sequencing was done on a sample of peripheral blood. This receptor was identified in an older man with active COVID-19. CDR3 residues: CATSDLALTGRETQYF. The CDR3 nucleotides read TGTGCCACCAGTGATCTGGCTTTGACAGGGAGGGAGACCCAGTACTTC.